This T cell receptor beta chain was observed in a study of CD4 T cells in relation to SARS-CoV-2 and coronaviruses (dated by TCRdb to 2020 to 2023). For the wider study: The ViraFEST assay cultured PBMCs with antigen for about eleven days, then sequenced TCR beta CDR3s to find antigen-specific clonal expansions. An HIV-1 Nef peptide pool or a no-peptide culture served as the negative reference condition. Shared crossreactive spike epitopes were mapped to their HLA restriction using patient-derived lymphoblastoid cell lines. At the level of individual TCR clonotypes, the study evaluated whether memory CD4+ T cells crossreact between the spike proteins of SARS-CoV-2 and those of common cold coronaviruses. The Adaptive Biotechnologies TCR-sequencing kit was used to sequence samples from a few pre-COVID donors and the naive versus memory experiments, while other data came from Illumina-based sequencing. A different TCR-beta assay, based on Illumina, was used to sequence expansion assays from other donors in the study.

Here is what the overall study found, with its caveats: The study was constrained by small numbers of patients and of tested TCRs. Crossreactive clones showed significantly weaker SARS-CoV-2-driven expansion than monoreactive clones, consistent with antigenic imprinting. Memory CD4+ clonotypes crossrecognizing SARS-CoV-2 and at least one common cold coronavirus spike were found in 55% to 70% of donors. Pre-pandemic and post-infection samples were not both contributed by any donor, so tracing of the source of pre-existing responses was limited. Because the crossreactivity analysis focused on spike protein, crossreactivity against other viral proteins was not assessed.

CDR1 and CDR2 are read off the germline V gene as MGHDK and SYGVNS. The junction shows trimming of 4 bases on V and 1 base on J, plus 8 bases between the germline ends. Inclusive of the bounding cysteine and phenylalanine, the CDR3 is 14 residues long. Kept here is only the CDR3 DNA, which spans 42 bases and is read in frame from base 1. Library construction relied on the immunoSEQ multiplex PCR assay. In the original analysis: During preprocessing, nonproductive sequences were removed, along with CDR3s that did not begin with C, did not end with F or W, or were shorter than 7 amino acids. Antigen-specific clonotypes were called with the MANAFEST web app, based on expansion relative to reference and other culture wells. A clone was considered positive if significant expansion relative to the reference culture was observed in 2 of 3 replicate wells at an FDR below 0.05. To be called positive, a clone also had to show significant expansion compared with every other tandem well and an odds ratio greater than 5. CDR3 homology was measured as pairwise Levenshtein distance, computed with the stringdist R package after trimming three terminal residues from each end. What TCRdb holds here is the immuneACCESS table cut down to in-frame rearrangements. Part of the clones is not present; checked against another copy, under half of the missing clones reflect an unresolved V gene, and the others are unexplained. That table furnishes V, J and clone size, whereas the DNA furnished D and trimming. The sample yields some 21,000 clones; more than 65% were counted once. Jointly, the top ten make up 20% to 25% of the sample.

CD4+ T cells from unexposed donors were collected before the COVID-19 pandemic (2011-2018). After 10 to 11 days of culture, CD4+ T cells were isolated with the EasySep CD4+ T cell isolation kit. As cell number allowed, CD4+ T cells from unexposed donors were tested for reactivity to SARS-CoV-2 S and N and to four common cold coronavirus spike pools. Each well received 2.2 million or so PBMCs, cultured in IMDM supplemented with approximately 4.5% human AB serum and about 9.2 IU/ml IL-2. Half of the culture medium was replaced with fresh IL-2-containing medium on days 3 and 7. Triplicate replicate wells were generally used for each peptide culture condition. The leukapheresis product for the unexposed donors was obtained through commercial purchase. PBMCs were isolated from leukapheresis product or whole blood by Ficoll-Paque PLUS gradient centrifugation. The PBMCs went either fresh into the expansion assay or into cryopreservation at -140 degrees C. The QIAamp Micro DNA Kit was used to extract genomic DNA from the CD4+ T cells.

In regard to this clone: The target of this receptor is not known. Per-nucleotide qualities are absent, and no much larger clonotype sits a single base away.

The rearranged segments are TRBV25-1 and TRBJ2-1, with the D gene uncertain. The TCR sequence derives from a human donor in good health. The sample was CD4+ T cells from PBMCs, cultured in vitro. The DNA sequence follows: TGTGCCAGCAGTGGGTTCGGTTCCTACAATGAGCAGTTCTTC. This encodes CASSGFGSYNEQFF. Where the CDR3 stops, the reference TRBV25-1 and TRBJ2-1 genes take over; the full variable domain is EADIYQTPRYLVIGTGKKITLECSQTMGHDKMYWYQQDPGMELHLIHYSYGVNSTEKGDLSSESTVSRIRTEHFPLTLESARPSHTSQYLCASSGFGSYNEQFFGPGTRLTVL.